A single sample is the source of the 23 T cell receptor beta chains below, sequenced in a study of T-cell memory formation after mild COVID-19. MiXCR was run by TCRdb on the 5' RACE reads, yielding one entry per CDR3 protein. The sample consists of a few hundred thousand distinct CDR3 sequences, approximately 27% of them appearing once. Sample: PBMCs or a T cell subset sorted from them (not recorded which). All receptors derive from an adult woman who had mild COVID-19 (a few samples of this study predate the infection). Cell type and time point are not known.

By its share, this clonotype is medium-sized (0.01 to 0.1%). The rearrangement links TRBV7-9 to TRBJ2-1, with no clear D. In germline, CDR1 is SEHNR, CDR2 FQNEAQ (reference sequence). The V gene lost 1 base and the J gene lost 7 bases, with 11 bases spanning the gap. The CDR3 runs to 14 residues. CDR3 in amino acids: CASSLGQGPNEQFF. CDR3 DNA: TGTGCCAGCAGCTTAGGCCAAGGTCCTAATGAGCAGTTCTTC.

The chain employs TRBV5-1 and TRBJ1-1; 9 bases agree with TRBD1. J was trimmed by 7 bases and V by 5 bases; bases with no gene match: 6. In germline, CDR1 is SGHRS, CDR2 YFSETQ. This CDR3 has 13 amino acids. This CDR3 is CASRDQDRGEAFF. The CDR3 nucleotides are TGCGCCAGCAGGGACCAGGACAGGGGTGAAGCTTTCTTT.

The chain couples TRBV5-1 to TRBJ1-1; the D gene is possibly TRBD1 (5 bases). The CDR3 is 14 amino acids. Germline CDR1 is SGHRS and CDR2 is YFSETQ. Trimming stripped 6 bases from V and 1 base from J, with 13 bases between. The CDR3 protein is CASTPQGRNTEAFF. CDR3 sequence (DNA): TGCGCCAGCACCCCGCAGGGCAGGAACACTGAAGCTTTCTTT.

The rearrangement uses TRBV5-5 and TRBJ1-2; 8 positions match TRBD1. Germline values: CDR1 SGHKS, CDR2 YYEKEE (reference sequence). The length of the CDR3 is 13 residues. V trimming: 4 bases; J trimming: 8 bases; junction bases outside the gene matches: 7. The CDR3 spells CASSRAGGDGYTF. CDR3 nucleotide sequence: TGTGCCAGCAGCCGCGCAGGGGGCGACGGCTACACCTTC.

V usage is TRBV27 and J usage is TRBJ2-7, with D perhaps matching TRBD2 (5 bases). Trimming took 0 bases from V and 5 from J, leaving 8 bases between them. The CDR3 is made up of 13 amino acids. Germline V gives CDR1 MNHEY, CDR2 SMNVEV (reference sequence). In DNA, the CDR3 is TGTGCCAGCAGTTTATCCGGGAAGCACGAGCAGTACTTC. Translation: CASSLSGKHEQYF.

The rearrangement links TRBV5-1 to TRBJ2-3; D gene unclear. Germline-derived CDR1 and CDR2 are SGHRS and YFSETQ. Trimming removed 6 bases from V and 5 bases from J, with 10 bases in between. The CDR3 covers 12 residues. The CDR3 loop reads CASTYTGDTQYF. The CDR3 nucleotides read TGCGCCAGCACATACACTGGAGATACGCAGTATTTT.

J is TRBJ2-5 and V is TRBV7-8; 11 nucleotides align to TRBD1. The CDR3 is 16 amino acids. After removal of 3 bases from V and 4 bases from J, the junction contained 7 bases not matched to a gene. Germline assignment: CDR1 SGHVS and CDR2 FQNEAQ. The DNA for the CDR3 is TGTGCCAGCAGCTTGGACACCGGGACAGGGGGAGAGACCCAGTACTTC. It specifies CASSLDTGTGGETQYF.

This clonotype was seen a few times. This chain links TRBV7-2 with TRBJ2-7, with 7 bases identical to TRBD2. Germline CDR1 SGHTA, CDR2 FQGNSA. The CDR3 length is 14 residues. Unmatched junction bases numbered 6, after V lost 4 bases and J lost 3 bases. DNA for the CDR3: TGTGCCAGCAGCTCAAACCGGGAGGACTACGAGCAGTACTTC. As protein: CASSSNREDYEQYF.

The chain employs TRBV7-9 and TRBJ2-7; D unresolved. Germline CDR1 is SEHNR and CDR2 is FQNEAQ (reference sequence). The CDR3 sequence is 12 residues long. Trimming shortened V by 6 bases and J by 2 bases, and 8 bases separated the two germline ends. CDR3 protein: CASRVSTYEQYF. The CDR3 coding sequence is TGTGCCAGCAGAGTTAGCACCTACGAGCAGTACTTC.

The table lists this clonotype with a few counts. CDR3 DNA: TGTGCCAGCAGCTTAGGGAGCGGGATTACCACAGATACGCAGTATTTT. It translates to CASSLGSGITTDTQYF. The chain recombines TRBV7-2 with TRBJ2-3, with 7 nucleotides matching TRBD2. J gave up 2 bases and V 1 base, and 6 bases lay outside the gene matches. The length of the CDR3 is 16 residues. The V gene's germline CDR1 is SGHTA and CDR2 FQGNSA.

CDR3 protein: CASSSGGVHTDTQYF. The CDR3 nucleotides are TGTGCCAGCAGTTCCGGCGGGGTACACACAGATACGCAGTATTTT. This chain uses TRBV7-2 with TRBJ2-3, with D tentatively TRBD2 (6 bases). This CDR3 comprises 15 residues. Germline V gene data show CDR1 as SGHTA and CDR2 as FQGNSA. V lost 6 bases, J lost 2 bases, and 15 bases lay in between. The full variable domain, with the rest looked up from reference TRBV7-2 and TRBJ2-3, is GAGVSQSPSNKVTEKGKDVELRCDPISGHTALYWYRQSLGQGLEFLIYFQGNSAPDKSGLPSDRFSAERTGGSVSTLTIQRTQQEDSAVYLCASSSGGVHTDTQYFGPGTRLTVL.

This clonotype came up a few times. The chain joins TRBV15 to TRBJ2-3; D gene unclear. The CDR3 is 15 amino acids. V was cut by 3 bases and J by 2 bases, with 12 bases left in between. Germline lookup yields CDR1 LNHNV and CDR2 YYDKDF (reference sequence). The CDR3 region is CATSRAQLDTDTQYF. The DNA for the CDR3 is TGTGCCACCAGCAGGGCACAGCTAGACACAGATACGCAGTATTTT.

This clonotype was seen only a few times. The genes are TRBV5-6 and TRBJ2-5; TRBD1 might be the D (5 bases). Trimming removed 4 bases at V and 1 base at J, with 11 bases between. Germline CDR1 reads SGHDT; CDR2 reads YYEEEE. CDR3 length: 14 amino acids. The CDR3 reads CASSPDSLQETQYF. The CDR3 DNA reads TGTGCCAGCAGCCCCGACAGCCTCCAAGAGACCCAGTACTTC.

This clonotype came up a few times. V usage is TRBV5-1 and J usage is TRBJ2-5, with 7 bases aligning to TRBD2. This CDR3 has 15 amino acids. V lost 0 bases, J lost 5 bases, and 7 bases stayed unmatched. Germline V lookup: CDR1 SGHRS, CDR2 YFSETQ. CDR3 sequence (DNA): TGCGCCAGCAGCTTGGATCGACTAGCAAAGGAGACCCAGTACTTC. Translated: CASSLDRLAKETQYF.

This clonotype was seen repeatedly, ten times or more. The chain combines TRBV20-1 with TRBJ1-1; perhaps TRBD1 as D (5 bases). V was clipped by 2 bases and J by 0 bases, with 16 bases between them. The germline gives CDR1 DFQATT, CDR2 SNEGSKA (reference sequence). This CDR3 is built from 16 residues. The CDR3, as DNA: TGCAGTGCTAGAAGACTTTCGGGGACCGTGAACACTGAAGCTTTCTTT. Translation: CSARRLSGTVNTEAFF.

This clonotype has more than one count but fewer than ten. The chain combines TRBV25-1 with TRBJ2-3; no firm D call. The V and J ends lost 8 bases and 0 bases respectively, with 6 bases between them. The CDR3 is made up of 12 amino acids. The germline V gene has CDR1 MGHDK and CDR2 SYGVNS. This chain's CDR3 is CASGASTDTQYF. The CDR3 DNA sequence: TGTGCCAGCGGCGCCAGCACAGATACGCAGTATTTT.

DNA for the CDR3: TGCGCCAGCAGCCCCGGCCGGACAGCCTCACCCCTCCACTTT. This encodes CASSPGRTASPLHF. This chain uses TRBV5-1 with TRBJ1-6; possibly TRBD1 for D (6 bases). CDR1 is SGHRS and CDR2 is YFSETQ in the germline V gene. The ends were cut back, 4 bases at V and 10 bases at J, with 15 bases in the middle. The CDR3 contains 14 residues.

A few counts support this clonotype. This rearrangement joins TRBV5-8 to TRBJ1-2; D is possibly TRBD1 (6 bases). This CDR3 has 14 amino acids. Germline-derived CDR1 and CDR2 are SGHTS and YDEGEE. Deletions cut 4 bases from V and 4 bases from J, with 14 bases between. The CDR3 bases are TGTGCCAGCAGCCGCTACACAGGGTCCTATGGCTACACCTTC. Its protein product is CASSRYTGSYGYTF.

This chain connects TRBV6-1 to TRBJ2-7; D gene ambiguous. V lost 6 bases to trimming and J lost 3 bases, with 6 bases between them. The CDR3 loop spans 11 amino acids. Germline lookup yields CDR1 MNHNS and CDR2 SASEGT. The CDR3 nucleotides read TGTGCCAGCAGACTAAACTACGAGCAGTACTTC. Translated: CASRLNYEQYF.

In this sample, this clonotype turned up a few times. The J gene is TRBJ2-1, the V gene TRBV5-1, with D hard to call. V lost 4 bases, J lost 4 bases, and 6 bases lay in between. This CDR3 region has 12 residues. Germline CDR1 and CDR2: SGHRS and YFSETQ. This CDR3 is CASSLPYNEQFF. The DNA of the CDR3 is TGCGCCAGCAGCCTGCCGTACAATGAGCAGTTCTTC.

The chain links TRBV23-1 to TRBJ2-4; 9 nucleotides line up with TRBD1. TRBV23-1 is marked as an open reading frame, function uncertain. Trimming at V came to 7 bases and at J to 8 bases, leaving 9 bases not matched to a gene. The CDR3 has 14 residues. CDR3 bases: TGCGCCAGCACCTCGGGACAGGGAAGGCACATTCAGTACTTC. It translates to CASTSGQGRHIQYF.

The chain links TRBV6-1 to TRBJ2-7; D is unresolved. The CDR3 loop spans 11 amino acids. The ends were cut back, 8 bases at V and 5 bases at J, with 10 bases in the middle. Germline V gene data show CDR1 as MNHNS and CDR2 as SASEGT. CDR3 region: CASLDANEQYF. DNA of the CDR3: TGTGCCAGCCTAGATGCCAACGAGCAGTACTTC.

The chain couples TRBV6-2 or TRBV6-3 to TRBJ2-1, with TRBD1 matching over 10 bases. Unmatched junction bases numbered 4, after V lost 6 bases and J lost 8 bases. This CDR3 has 13 amino acids. CDR1 is MNHEY, CDR2 SVGEGT, per germline. The CDR3: CASRRTGGHEQFF. The CDR3 DNA is TGTGCCAGCAGGCGGACAGGGGGGCATGAGCAGTTCTTC.